These 32 T cell receptor beta chains originate from one sample sequenced in a study of beta chain features in type 1 diabetes. Reverse transcription of all isolated RNA meant that expressed TCRB transcripts were sequenced. Assay used: immunoSEQ multiplex PCR; TCRdb lists only in-frame clones, some missing. The data show hundreds of thousands of clones, 15% to 18% seen once. What was sequenced was naive CD4+ T cells from blood. These receptors originate from a man aged 18 to 29 in good health.

This clone was observed a handful of times. CDR3 residues: CASSFRGPGANVLTF. CDR3 sequence (DNA): TGTGCCAGCAGCTTCCGGGGACCTGGGGCCAACGTCCTGACTTTC. The V call is TRBV7-3, the J call TRBJ2-6; D assignment may be TRBD1 or TRBD2 (5 bases each). The CDR3 consists of 15 residues. V was cut by 3 bases and J by 2 bases, with 8 bases left in between. Germline V gene data show CDR1 as SGHTA and CDR2 as FQGTGA.

The CDR3 protein is CASSVRTGSGEQYF. The CDR3 bases are TGTGCCAGCAGTGTGAGGACAGGGTCCGGCGAGCAGTACTTC. The chain combines TRBV2 with TRBJ2-7; 8 bases agree with TRBD1. CDR3 length equals 14 residues. V lost 4 bases and J lost 6; bases outside the gene matches: 8. CDR1 and CDR2 (germline): SNHLY, FYNNEI.

This clone was seen once. The chain is built from TRBV28 and TRBJ2-7, with D uncertain. The CDR3 is 12 residues long. The V gene's germline CDR1 is MDHEN and CDR2 SYDVKM. Trimming pared 1 base from V and 6 bases from J, leaving 7 bases between. The DNA of the CDR3 is TGTGCCAGCAGTTTATTTAGGCTCGAGCAGTACTTC. This encodes CASSLFRLEQYF. Together with reference TRBV28 and TRBJ2-7, the CDR3 gives the full variable domain: DVKVTQSSRYLVKRTGEKVFLECVQDMDHENMFWYRQDPGLGLRLIYFSYDVKMKEKGDIPEGYSVSREKKERFSLILESASTNQTSMYLCASSLFRLEQYFGPGTRLTVT.

This clone was recorded a few times. The chain links TRBV2 to TRBJ1-1; TRBD1 might be the D (5 bases). The CDR3 is 13 residues long. Looked up from germline, CDR1 is SNHLY and CDR2 is FYNNEI. Trimming pared 4 bases from V and 4 bases from J, leaving 10 bases between. The CDR3 sequence is CASSGAGPTEAFF. The CDR3 DNA reads TGTGCCAGCAGTGGAGCGGGGCCCACTGAAGCTTTCTTT.

The V call is TRBV11-1, the J call TRBJ2-7; D is ambiguous. The CDR3 runs to 17 residues. CDR1 and CDR2 (germline): SGHAT, FQDESV (reference sequence). V shed 0 bases and J shed 1 base, with 16 bases lying between them. The CDR3 reads CASSLAAGLRFSYEQYF. DNA of the CDR3: TGTGCCAGCAGCTTAGCGGCTGGCTTGAGGTTTTCCTACGAGCAGTACTTC.

This clone has more than one count but fewer than ten. The chain combines TRBV5-4 with TRBJ2-1, with 7 bases matching TRBD2. With V trimmed by 4 bases and J by 4 bases, 8 bases remained unmatched. The germline gives CDR1 SGHNT, CDR2 YYREEE (reference sequence). CDR3 length: 15 amino acids. In DNA form, the CDR3 reads TGTGCCAGCAGCGGCGGGGGAAGGAGATACAATGAGCAGTTCTTC. Its translation: CASSGGGRRYNEQFF. Drawing the rest from reference TRBV5-4 and TRBJ2-1, the complete variable domain is ETGVTQSPTHLIKTRGQQVTLRCSSQSGHNTVSWYQQALGQGPQFIFQYYREEENGRGNFPPRFSGLQFPNYSSELNVNALELDDSALYLCASSGGGRRYNEQFFGPGTRLTVL.

CDR3 sequence: CASSKRGGGRASNEQFF. CDR3 in DNA: TGTGCCAGCAGCAAACGGGGAGGAGGGAGGGCCAGCAATGAGCAGTTCTTC. The J gene is TRBJ2-1, the V gene TRBV21-1; TRBD2 is taken as the D call from the table, unchecked against the DNA. TRBV21-1 is flagged as a pseudogene. The CDR3 spans 17 residues.

In its sample, this clone was seen a few times. V gene TRBV29-1 combines with J gene TRBJ2-3, with 12 bases matching TRBD2. This CDR3 has 18 amino acids. CDR1 is SQVTM and CDR2 is ANQGSEA in the germline V gene. J was trimmed by 0 bases and V by 6 bases; bases with no gene match: 13. The CDR3 reads CSVRVQLLAGGSTDTQYF. The CDR3 bases are TGCAGCGTCCGAGTACAACTACTAGCGGGAGGCAGCACAGATACGCAGTATTTT.

This clone was counted between two and nine times. CDR3 coding DNA: TGTGCCAGCAGCCGGACAGGATTCATGAACACTGAAGCTTTCTTT. This translates into CASSRTGFMNTEAFF. The genes are TRBV5-4 and TRBJ1-1; 7 positions match TRBD1. The CDR3 totals 15 residues. The V gene's germline CDR1 is SGHNT and CDR2 YYREEE (reference sequence). Trimming took 4 bases from V and 0 from J; bases not matched to a gene: 6.

This clone was counted only a few times. This chain connects TRBV4-3 to TRBJ2-3; 8 bases agree with TRBD2. Germline V gives CDR1 LGHNA, CDR2 YSLEER. The CDR3 is 20 amino acids. J was trimmed by 1 base and V by 4 bases; bases with no gene match: 19. CDR3: CASSLNWAPGSSGGTDTQYF. In nucleotides, the CDR3 is TGCGCCAGCAGCCTAAACTGGGCTCCGGGGAGTAGCGGGGGCACAGATACGCAGTATTTT.

This chain connects TRBV10-3 to TRBJ2-7; TRBD1 matches 9 bases. Losses at the gene ends were 8 bases for V and 7 bases for J; bases not matched to a gene: 6. CDR1 is ENHRY, CDR2 SYGVKD, per germline. The CDR3 length is 12 residues. CDR3: CAIGDRGREQYF. CDR3 nucleotides: TGTGCCATCGGCGACAGGGGGAGAGAGCAGTACTTC.

The rearrangement uses TRBV19 and TRBJ1-1; D remains unclear. In germline, CDR1 is LNHDA, CDR2 SQIVND (reference sequence). The ends were cut back, 11 bases at V and 1 base at J, with 17 bases in the middle. The CDR3 runs 14 residues. The CDR3 spells CAWEAFAKNTEAFF. CDR3 sequence (DNA): TGTGCCTGGGAAGCCTTTGCAAAGAACACTGAAGCTTTCTTT. The whole variable domain, remainder taken from reference TRBV19 and TRBJ1-1, is DGGITQSPKYLFRKEGQNVTLSCEQNLNHDAMYWYRQDPGQGLRLIYYSQIVNDFQKGDIAEGYSVSREKKESFPLTVTSAQKNPTAFYLCAWEAFAKNTEAFFGQGTRLTVV.

The chain links TRBV18 to TRBJ2-1, with D possibly being TRBD2 (6 bases). The V gene's germline CDR1 is KGHSH and CDR2 LQKENI. The CDR3 has 16 residues. The V gene lost 0 bases and the J gene lost 7 bases, with 16 bases spanning the gap. The DNA of the CDR3 is TGTGCCAGCTCACCACCGCGGTCGGGACGGGGGAATGAGCAGTTCTTC. It specifies CASSPPRSGRGNEQFF. The complete variable domain, with remaining parts taken from reference TRBV18 and TRBJ2-1, reads NAGVMQNPRHLVRRRGQEARLRCSPMKGHSHVYWYRQLPEEGLKFMVYLQKENIIDESGMPKERFSAEFPKEGPSILRIQQVVRGDSAAYFCASSPPRSGRGNEQFFGPGTRLTVL.

This clone was seen a handful of times. This chain uses TRBV28 with TRBJ2-7; D possibly corresponds to TRBD1 (6 bases). The V gene lost 5 bases and the J gene lost 11 bases, with 16 bases spanning the gap. Germline CDR1 and CDR2: MDHEN and SYDVKM. The length of the CDR3 is 12 residues. In DNA form, the CDR3 reads TGTGCCAGCAGTACTAAGCTCCGGGACAAGTACTTC. This sequence encodes CASSTKLRDKYF.

The chain couples TRBV11-2 to TRBJ2-7; D is ambiguous. This CDR3 contains 12 residues. Germline values: CDR1 SGHAT, CDR2 FQNNGV. V lost 5 bases, J lost 6 bases, and 11 bases lay in between. The CDR3 DNA reads TGTGCCAGCAGCCCGCCTCTTCCCGAGCAGTACTTC. Protein product: CASSPPLPEQYF.

This clone has more than one count but fewer than ten. V is TRBV2 and J is TRBJ1-1; D unclear. Germline CDR1 reads SNHLY; CDR2 reads FYNNEI. The CDR3 totals 13 residues. V was pared by 6 bases and J by 1 base, with 9 bases between. For the CDR3, the DNA is TGTGCCAGCAGAGACAACAGGAACACTGAAGCTTTCTTT. This translates into CASRDNRNTEAFF.

This clone was seen more than once but under ten times. The chain links TRBV4-1 to TRBJ2-1; D is unclear. CDR1 and CDR2 (germline): MGHRA, YSYEKL. The CDR3 is 17 residues long. Trimming took 0 bases from V and 5 from J, leaving 17 bases between them. CDR3 sequence: CASSQDQAKTRDNEQFF. CDR3 DNA: TGCGCCAGCAGCCAAGATCAGGCCAAAACAAGAGACAATGAGCAGTTCTTC.

V is TRBV7-3 and J is TRBJ2-5; D gene unclear. V lost 3 bases to trimming and J lost 5 bases, with 10 bases between them. From germline, CDR1 is SGHTA and CDR2 FQGTGA. The CDR3 is 13 residues long. The chain's CDR3 is CASSLVRRETQYF. CDR3 nucleotides: TGTGCCAGCAGCTTGGTCCGACGGGAGACCCAGTACTTC. The whole variable domain, filled in from reference TRBV7-3 and TRBJ2-5, reads GAGVSQTPSNKVTEKGKYVELRCDPISGHTALYWYRQSLGQGPEFLIYFQGTGAADDSGLPNDRFFAVRPEGSVSTLKIQRTERGDSAVYLCASSLVRRETQYFGPGTRLLVL.

CDR3 DNA sequence: TGTGCCAGCCGATCACGACAGGGGGCAGGGGAGCAGTACTTC. This gives the protein CASRSRQGAGEQYF. This chain connects TRBV5-4 to TRBJ2-7; 10 bases are a match to TRBD1. Germline CDR1 SGHNT, CDR2 YYREEE (reference sequence). With V trimmed by 7 bases and J by 7 bases, 11 bases remained unmatched. The CDR3 is 14 amino acids.

This clone was found a few times. The chain has TRBV7-9 and TRBJ2-5, with 8 bases fitting TRBD1. Trimming at V came to 5 bases and at J to 5 bases, leaving 10 bases not matched to a gene. CDR1 is SEHNR, CDR2 FQNEAQ, per germline (reference sequence). The CDR3 has 15 amino acids. Written as DNA, the CDR3 is TGTGCCAGCAGCCCCGGTAGGACAGGGACGGAGACCCAGTACTTC. Protein product: CASSPGRTGTETQYF.

V is TRBV9 and J is TRBJ1-2; D not certain. Deletions cut 2 bases from V and 1 base from J, with 9 bases between. The CDR3 sequence is 14 residues long. CDR1 and CDR2 (germline): SGDLS, YYNGEE. CDR3 sequence reads: CASSVLSVNYGYTF. As DNA, the CDR3 is TGTGCCAGCAGCGTCTTATCCGTTAACTATGGCTACACCTTC.

The sample holds a few counts of this clone. The V and J genes are TRBV28 and TRBJ2-2; possibly TRBD2 for D (7 bases). V lost 3 bases, J lost 6 bases, and 8 bases lay in between. The CDR3 sequence is 13 residues long. The germline gives CDR1 MDHEN, CDR2 SYDVKM. The CDR3: CASSFGGPGELFF. CDR3 in DNA: TGTGCCAGCAGTTTCGGGGGGCCCGGGGAGCTGTTTTTT.

This chain connects TRBV7-6 to TRBJ1-3, with no clear D. The CDR3 sequence is 11 residues long. V was cut by 2 bases and J by 6 bases, with 2 bases left in between. Germline assignment: CDR1 SGHVS and CDR2 FNYEAQ. The CDR3 DNA follows: TGTGCCAGCAGCTTATTAAACACCATATATTTT. This sequence encodes CASSLLNTIYF.

The chain has TRBV27 and TRBJ2-1, with 8 bases identical to TRBD1. With V trimmed by 7 bases and J by 7 bases, 24 bases remained unmatched. The CDR3 has 19 amino acids. Looked up from germline, CDR1 is MNHEY and CDR2 is SMNVEV (reference sequence). The CDR3 DNA reads TGTGCCAGCATTAAGACTTCCCGATCCGGAGGACAGGGAAGAAATGAGCAGTTCTTC. It specifies CASIKTSRSGGQGRNEQFF.

V usage is TRBV25-1 and J usage is TRBJ1-2; 7 nucleotides line up with TRBD1. The CDR3 sequence is 16 residues long. The V gene's germline CDR1 is MGHDK and CDR2 SYGVNS. Losses at the gene ends were 3 bases for V and 3 bases for J; bases not matched to a gene: 10. The CDR3 bases are TGTGCCAGCAGTGATGACCGACAGGGTGGTTACTATGGCTACACCTTC. Its protein is CASSDDRQGGYYGYTF.

This clone was found a few times. This chain links TRBV18 with TRBJ1-3, with D perhaps TRBD1 (5 bases). Trimming took 1 base from V and 0 from J, leaving 16 bases between them. Per the germline V gene, CDR1 is KGHSH and CDR2 is LQKENI. This CDR3 region has 18 residues. The CDR3 region is CASSPQARDRHSGNTIYF. The DNA of the CDR3 is TGTGCCAGCTCACCACAGGCCCGGGACCGACACTCTGGAAACACCATATATTTT.

This clone was seen only a few times. The CDR3 loop is CASSYSRHIYNEQFF. CDR3 coding DNA: TGTGCCAGCAGTTACTCGCGACATATCTACAATGAGCAGTTCTTC. The chain links TRBV6-5 to TRBJ2-1; no firm D call. Per germline, CDR1 MNHEY and CDR2 SVGAGI. The CDR3 is 15 amino acids. Trimming pared 0 bases from V and 3 bases from J, leaving 9 bases between.

This sequence joins TRBV7-9 and TRBJ1-2; TRBD1 matches 10 bases. The CDR3 length is 17 residues. Per germline, CDR1 SEHNR and CDR2 FQNEAQ (reference sequence). V dropped 5 bases and J dropped 5; count of bases not matched to a gene: 14. The CDR3 region is CASSKGGTGDIVYGYTF. The CDR3 coding sequence is TGTGCCAGCAGCAAAGGCGGGACAGGGGACATCGTGTATGGCTACACCTTC.

In DNA form, the CDR3 reads TGTGCCAGCAGCCTCCTTTCGGGGTCTAGCGGCACAGATACGCAGTATTTT. It codes for CASSLLSGSSGTDTQYF. The chain uses TRBV4-2 and TRBJ2-3; tentatively, D is TRBD2 (6 bases). Germline CDR1 and CDR2: LGHNA and YNFKEQ. V was clipped by 4 bases and J by 1 base, with 18 bases between them. CDR3 length equals 17 residues.

This clone came up a few times. V is TRBV20-1 and J is TRBJ2-7; D gene uncertain. The V gene's germline CDR1 is DFQATT and CDR2 SNEGSKA (reference sequence). The CDR3 runs 11 residues. Trimming removed 3 bases at V and 4 bases at J, with 7 bases between. For the CDR3, the DNA is TGCAGTGCTAGTCGGGTTTACGAGCAGTACTTC. This gives the protein CSASRVYEQYF.

The CDR3 is CASSFFGTGRGNYNEQFF. As DNA, the CDR3 is TGTGCCAGCAGTTTTTTTGGGACAGGGAGGGGAAACTACAATGAGCAGTTCTTC. The chain employs TRBV7-9 and TRBJ2-1, with 9 bases that match TRBD1. V gave up 6 bases and J gave up 3 bases; unmatched junction bases: 15. The CDR3 sequence is 18 residues long. CDR1 and CDR2 (germline): SEHNR, FQNEAQ (reference sequence).

This rearrangement joins TRBV5-1 to TRBJ2-5; tentatively, D is TRBD2 (6 bases). Germline V lookup: CDR1 SGHRS, CDR2 YFSETQ. The CDR3 contains 12 residues. V lost 0 bases and J lost 12, with 12 bases in between. CDR3 DNA sequence: TGCGCCAGCAGCTTGGACCTCGGGACTGAGTACTTC. Translation gives CASSLDLGTEYF.